Listed below are T cell receptor beta chains from one sample, sequenced in a study of blood T cell repertoires in COVID-19. Using immunoSEQ multiplex PCR, the repertoire was profiled, and TCRdb retains in-frame clones only, with some absent. Of around 30,000 clones listed, 60% to 80% are singletons. Sequencing was done on a sample of peripheral blood. These TCRs come from a human donor in a cohort sampled during active COVID-19. CDR3s include the opening cysteine and the closing phenylalanine or tryptophan. Fields, in order: CDR3 DNA, CDR3 protein, V gene, D gene, clone size, J gene. The D gene is left open where the match is weak. Only part of the rows carry a size: once, few, many, or a class if the clone is expanded.

CDR3 DNA: TGTGCCAGCAGCCAAGTTTTCACAGGGGTCAACTACGAGCAGTACTTC
CDR3 protein: CASSQVFTGVNYEQYF
V gene: TRBV3-1/TRBV3-2
D gene: TRBD1
clone size: -
J gene: TRBJ2-7

CDR3 DNA: TGCGCCAGCAGTCGAATCACCCCCTCGGGGACAGGGAACACCGGGGAGCTGTTTTTT
CDR3 protein: CASSRITPSGTGNTGELFF
V gene: TRBV5-1
D gene: TRBD1
clone size: -
J gene: TRBJ2-2

CDR3 DNA: TGTGCCAGCACACAGATATTCTACGAGCAGTACTTC
CDR3 protein: CASTQIFYEQYF
V gene: TRBV2
D gene: -
clone size: -
J gene: TRBJ2-7

CDR3 DNA: TGTGCCAGCAGCTTTACGACTAGCGGTTCCTACGAGCAGTACTTC
CDR3 protein: CASSFTTSGSYEQYF
V gene: TRBV7-2
D gene: TRBD2
clone size: -
J gene: TRBJ2-7

CDR3 DNA: TGCGCCAGCAGCCCAAACCCGACTTACAATGAGCAGTTCTTC
CDR3 protein: CASSPNPTYNEQFF
V gene: TRBV5-1
D gene: -
clone size: -
J gene: TRBJ2-1

CDR3 DNA: TGTGCCAGTAGTCTCCGGGACAGGGCTAACTATGGCTACACCTTC
CDR3 protein: CASSLRDRANYGYTF
V gene: TRBV19
D gene: TRBD1
clone size: once
J gene: TRBJ1-2

CDR3 DNA: TGCGCCACCGAATCGAGGGACAGGGGCTCCTACGAGCAGTACTTC
CDR3 protein: CATESRDRGSYEQYF
V gene: TRBV10-2
D gene: TRBD1
clone size: -
J gene: TRBJ2-7

CDR3 DNA: TGTGCCAGCAGCTTCAGGGGGCTGGATACGCAGTATTTT
CDR3 protein: CASSFRGLDTQYF
V gene: TRBV7-9
D gene: TRBD1
clone size: -
J gene: TRBJ2-3

CDR3 DNA: TGTGCCAGCAGGGGACTAGCGGGAGGTGGCGGGCTCAATGAGCAGTTCTTC
CDR3 protein: CASRGLAGGGGLNEQFF
V gene: TRBV27
D gene: TRBD2
clone size: -
J gene: TRBJ2-1

CDR3 DNA: TGTGCCAGTAGGGTAATAGGACTCTCGGCTAATGAAAAACTGTTTTTT
CDR3 protein: CASRVIGLSANEKLFF
V gene: TRBV19
D gene: -
clone size: few
J gene: TRBJ1-4

CDR3 DNA: TGTGCCAGCAGACTTGCAGCGGTAAATGAGCAGTTCTTC
CDR3 protein: CASRLAAVNEQFF
V gene: TRBV7-8
D gene: -
clone size: -
J gene: TRBJ2-1

CDR3 DNA: TGTGCCATCAGTGAGAGGGACAAATACGAGCAGTACTTC
CDR3 protein: CAISERDKYEQYF
V gene: TRBV10-3
D gene: -
clone size: -
J gene: TRBJ2-7

CDR3 DNA: TGTGCCAGCATCCACCAGGGGAATCAGCCCCAGCATTTT
CDR3 protein: CASIHQGNQPQHF
V gene: TRBV6-6
D gene: -
clone size: -
J gene: TRBJ1-5

CDR3 DNA: TGTGCCAGCAGCTTAGGCCCGCTCCTAGCATCGAGCACAGATACGCAGTATTTT
CDR3 protein: CASSLGPLLASSTDTQYF
V gene: TRBV7-9
D gene: -
clone size: few
J gene: TRBJ2-3

CDR3 DNA: TGTGCCAGCAGCCAACGGGGGGCGAACACTGAAGCTTTCTTT
CDR3 protein: CASSQRGANTEAFF
V gene: TRBV3-1/TRBV3-2
D gene: -
clone size: -
J gene: TRBJ1-1

CDR3 DNA: TGTGCCAGCAGCCCCGGGGGTTCCTACAATGAGCAGTTCTTC
CDR3 protein: CASSPGGSYNEQFF
V gene: TRBV6-5
D gene: -
clone size: -
J gene: TRBJ2-1

CDR3 DNA: TGTGCCAGCAGCTTACCGCCTTTTAACAGGGGATACTACGAGCAGTACTTC
CDR3 protein: CASSLPPFNRGYYEQYF
V gene: TRBV7-8
D gene: TRBD1
clone size: -
J gene: TRBJ2-7

CDR3 DNA: TGTGCCAGCAGTCAACAGGGCGGGGAGACCCAGTACTTC
CDR3 protein: CASSQQGGETQYF
V gene: TRBV6-2/TRBV6-3
D gene: -
clone size: -
J gene: TRBJ2-5

CDR3 DNA: TGTGCCACCAGCAGAGGGATAGCGGGAGTACGAGATACGCAGTATTTT
CDR3 protein: CATSRGIAGVRDTQYF
V gene: TRBV15
D gene: TRBD2
clone size: -
J gene: TRBJ2-3

CDR3 DNA: TGTGCCAGCAGCCTAGACAGGGCTAGCACTGAAGCTTTCTTT
CDR3 protein: CASSLDRASTEAFF
V gene: TRBV7-2
D gene: TRBD1
clone size: -
J gene: TRBJ1-1

CDR3 DNA: TGTGCCAGTAGTATAGCCAGGGGGGAGGCTAATGAAAAACTGTTTTTT
CDR3 protein: CASSIARGEANEKLFF
V gene: TRBV19
D gene: TRBD1
clone size: few
J gene: TRBJ1-4

CDR3 DNA: TGTGCCAGCAGCCAAGGGACAGGGGCTTACGAGCAGTACTTC
CDR3 protein: CASSQGTGAYEQYF
V gene: TRBV3-1/TRBV3-2
D gene: TRBD1
clone size: -
J gene: TRBJ2-7

CDR3 DNA: TGTGCTAGTGGTTTGGACGAGGGGACAGCTAATGGCTACACCTTC
CDR3 protein: CASGLDEGTANGYTF
V gene: TRBV12-5
D gene: TRBD1
clone size: -
J gene: TRBJ1-2